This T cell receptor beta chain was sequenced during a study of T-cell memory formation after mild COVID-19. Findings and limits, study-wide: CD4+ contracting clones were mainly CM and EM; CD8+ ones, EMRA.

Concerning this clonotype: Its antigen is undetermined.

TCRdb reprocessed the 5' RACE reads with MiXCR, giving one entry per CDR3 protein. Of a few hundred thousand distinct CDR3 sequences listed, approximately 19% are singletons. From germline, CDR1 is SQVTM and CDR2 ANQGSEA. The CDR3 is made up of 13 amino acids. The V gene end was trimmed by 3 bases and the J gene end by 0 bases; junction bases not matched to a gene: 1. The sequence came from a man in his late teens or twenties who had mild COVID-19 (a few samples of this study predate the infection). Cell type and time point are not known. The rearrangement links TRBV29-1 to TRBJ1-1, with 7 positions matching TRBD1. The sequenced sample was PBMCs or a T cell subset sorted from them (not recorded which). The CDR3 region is CSVERGLNTEAFF. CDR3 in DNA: TGCAGCGTTGAGAGGGGGCTGAACACTGAAGCTTTCTTT. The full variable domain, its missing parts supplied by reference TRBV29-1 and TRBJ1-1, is SAVISQKPSRDICQRGTSLTIQCQVDSQVTMMFWYRQQPGQSLTLIATANQGSEATYESGFVIDKFPISRPNLTFSTLTVSNMSPEDSSIYLCSVERGLNTEAFFGQGTRLTVV.